This T cell receptor (beta chain) was captured by sequencing in a study of blood T cell repertoires in COVID-19 (TCRdb year 2020). Background on the whole study: Collaborator samples came from the United States, Italy and Spain and covered acute and convalescent phases of COVID-19. The prospective study material was composed of cDNA or gDNA derived from T cells, B-cell-depleted T cells, or PBMCs. The dataset comprised deeply sampled blood TCRbeta repertoires from subjects exposed to, actively infected with, or recovered from COVID-19. HLA class I and class II types, where available, came from metadata supplied by the sample provider rather than from assay-based typing. A de-identified subject ID, COVID-19 status, age in years and sex were almost always included in the sample metadata. Samples came from the ongoing ImmuneRACE study (first 160 participants) plus 1,254 subjects from 6 global collaborators. The repertoires were made available in a free public database intended to serve as a resource for research on the immune response to SARS-CoV-2. Broad study findings and their caveats: Clinical and demographic metadata were provided uncurated, with the amount varying by source and participant.

Collaborating institutions collected whole blood in K2EDTA tubes following their own protocols. For TCRbeta analysis, collaborators shipped samples in one of three forms: frozen whole blood, isolated PBMCs, or DNA extracted from either of those sample types. The immunoSEQ Assay, a bias-controlled multiplex PCR, was used to amplify TCRbeta CDR3 regions from genomic DNA. Turning to the authors' computational methods: The number of nucleated cells in each sample was estimated by amplification of reference gene primers within the assay. To quantify the absolute abundance of each unique TCRbeta CDR3 rearrangement, sequence reads were collapsed and filtered. Productive Simpson clonality was computed per sample as the square root of Simpson's diversity index over productive rearrangements. The immuneACCESS repertoire file appears here via TCRdb, limited to in-frame rearrangements. These files lack a portion of the clones; in checked studies, under half of the deficit traces to unresolved V genes, and the cause of the others is not known. From that table come the V and J calls and clone size; the DNA was used to work out D and trimming. For this sample there are fewer than 150,000 clones; approximately 85% appear just once. The top ten hold around 4.7% of the sample.

Turning to this clone: What antigen it recognizes has not been identified. No much larger clonotype is one base removed from it; base qualities were not supplied.

The clonotype was recovered from a human donor in a cohort sampled during active COVID-19. Sequences were obtained from peripheral blood.

The CDR3: CAWEPGTGVTGELFF. DNA sequence: TGTGCCTGGGAACCCGGGACAGGGGTTACCGGGGAGCTGTTTTTT. In this chain, TRBV30 is recombined with TRBJ2-2; TRBD1 matches 10 bases in the middle. The germline V and J ends show losses of 5 bases and 5 bases respectively, and no gene match explains 8 bases of the junction. CDR1 and CDR2 are read off the germline V gene (reference sequence) as GTSNPN and SVGIG. The CDR3 numbers 15 residues from cysteine through phenylalanine. CDR3 DNA is the only sequence kept; it has 45 bases, read in frame from the first base.